Sequencing of this T cell receptor beta chain was carried out in a study of tumor-infiltrating lymphocytes in localized non-small cell lung cancer (dated by TCRdb to about 2021). Notes on the research overall: The cohort covered several histologies, both smokers and never-smokers, and patients whose samples were collected after neoadjuvant chemotherapy. The paired tumor versus uninvolved lung comparison of immunoSEQ T-cell fraction included under 60 patients. Flow cytometry, multiplex immunofluorescence, RNA-seq, exome sequencing and proteomics were applied to the same patients as TCR sequencing, which was one of several integrated assays. The overall ICON cohort was composed of around 150 surgical patients with localized non-small cell lung cancer whose tumors were resected. Each patient contributed resected tumor tissue and uninvolved lung tissue from the same patient, described as non-adjacent to the tumor. General study outcomes and caveats: Because assay coverage varied across patients depending on available tissue quantity, TCR sequencing was performed for only a subset of the cohort. Consistent with immunofluorescence CD3 counts, TCRbeta sequencing supported greater T cell infiltration in tumors than in uninvolved lung tissue. Recurrence-free survival showed no association with tumor T-cell fraction from TCR sequencing (p = 0.61). Because different assays used different pieces of the same tissue, technical variation could not be distinguished from intratumor heterogeneity. No difference in TCR-derived T-cell fraction was observed between the flow cytometry-defined immunotypes IM1 (good prognosis) and IM2 (poor prognosis).

ICON enrollment began in early 2016, and the last patient was enrolled in late 2018. Fresh tumor and matched uninvolved tissue for in-depth immune analyses, including TCR sequencing, were collected from a subcohort of about 80 patients. DNA isolated from bulk tissue, without cell sorting, was used for TCR sequencing. As regards this clone: Its antigen target is currently unknown. Per-base quality was not reported, and no clone a single base away is much larger than it.

TCR sequencing with the immunoSEQ assay provided the T-cell fraction in tumor and uninvolved lung tissue. From the authors' description of their analysis: To analyze survival, patients were divided into a high T-cell fraction group (upper tertile) and a low T-cell fraction group (lower two tertiles), and the two groups were compared using a log-rank test. A signed-rank test was used to check for differences in T-cell fraction between paired tumor and uninvolved lung. As stored in TCRdb, this immuneACCESS dataset retains in-frame rearrangements with V and J assigned. A fraction of the clones does not appear; measured against another copy, unresolved V genes explain less than half of the discrepancy, and the remainder lacks a known reason. V and J calls and clone size are copied from that table; D and trimming were computed from the DNA. This sample lists 15,000 or so clones; about four fifths were detected once. The biggest ten clones account for about 2.5% of the sample.

The TCR comes from a human donor with non-small cell lung cancer. Material for sequencing was lung tumor tissue.

The nucleotide sequence reads TGTGCCAGCAGCGGAGGGAGCAAACTGTACCAAGAGACCCAGTACTTC. This codes for CASSGGSKLYQETQYF. The V gene is TRBV9 and the J gene is TRBJ2-5, with a weak D call of TRBD2 (5 bases match). V loses 3 bases of germline sequence and J loses 0 bases, and the interval between the two ends is 15 bases. Inclusive of the bounding cysteine and phenylalanine, the CDR3 is 16 residues long. Only the CDR3 DNA is retained, 48 bases long and in frame from the first base. In the germline V gene, CDR1 corresponds to SGDLS and CDR2 to YYNGEE. The entire variable domain, with the stretches around the CDR3 drawn from the reference TRBV9 and TRBJ2-5 proteins, is DSGVTQTPKHLITATGQRVTLRCSPRSGDLSVYWYQQSLDQGLQFLIQYYNGEERAKGNILERFSAQQFPDLHSELNLSSLELGDSALYFCASSGGSKLYQETQYFGPGTRLLVL.